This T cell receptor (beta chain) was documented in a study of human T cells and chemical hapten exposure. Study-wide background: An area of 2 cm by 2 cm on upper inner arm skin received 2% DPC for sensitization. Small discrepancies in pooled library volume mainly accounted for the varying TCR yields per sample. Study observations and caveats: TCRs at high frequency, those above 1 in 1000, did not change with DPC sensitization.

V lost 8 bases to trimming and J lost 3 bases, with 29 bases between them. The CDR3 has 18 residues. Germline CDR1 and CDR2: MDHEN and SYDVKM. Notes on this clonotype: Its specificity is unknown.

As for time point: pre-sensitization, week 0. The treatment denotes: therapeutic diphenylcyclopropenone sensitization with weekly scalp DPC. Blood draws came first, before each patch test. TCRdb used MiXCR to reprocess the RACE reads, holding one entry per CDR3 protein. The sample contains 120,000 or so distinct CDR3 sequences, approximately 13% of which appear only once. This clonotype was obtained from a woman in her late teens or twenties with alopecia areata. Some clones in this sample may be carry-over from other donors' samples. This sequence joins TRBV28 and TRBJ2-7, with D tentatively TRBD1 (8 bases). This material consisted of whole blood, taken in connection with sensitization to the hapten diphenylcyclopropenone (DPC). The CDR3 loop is CASGTGQGLSGVIYEQYF. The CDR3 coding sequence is TGTGCCAGCGGTACCGGACAGGGCCTCAGCGGGGTTATCTACGAGCAGTACTTC. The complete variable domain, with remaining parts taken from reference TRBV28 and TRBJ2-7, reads DVKVTQSSRYLVKRTGEKVFLECVQDMDHENMFWYRQDPGLGLRLIYFSYDVKMKEKGDIPEGYSVSREKKERFSLILESASTNQTSMYLCASGTGQGLSGVIYEQYFGPGTRLTVT.